A selection of T cell receptor beta chains follows, all from one sample in a study of cytomegalovirus exposure and HLA in healthy donors. The method was immunoSEQ multiplex PCR; TCRdb's version includes in-frame clones alone and lacks a portion of them. The sample yields 200,000 to 250,000 clones, 70% to 85% seen once. Sample: PBMCs. Receptors were obtained from a male donor in good health and CMV-seronegative. CDR3s leave out the opening cysteine and the closing phenylalanine or tryptophan. Each record gives: V gene, J gene, CDR3 protein.

>TRBV2|TRBJ1-4
ASRQGGEKLF
>TRBV15|TRBJ2-7
ATSRDVGGSDEQY
>TRBV25-1|TRBJ2-5
ASSVQRETETQY
>TRBV6-5|TRBJ2-7
ASLRLAGAVYEQY
>TRBV7-9|TRBJ2-1
ASSLNLDTVQF
>TRBV6-5|TRBJ2-1
ASSYSGTAYNEQF
>TRBV7-3|TRBJ2-1
ASSLSLAGLHNEQF
>TRBV10-3|TRBJ1-5
AISATGSGAQH
>TRBV5-5|TRBJ2-7
ASSLGLEVSYEQY
>TRBV11-1|TRBJ2-7
ASSLTSGAVSYEQY
>TRBV11-2|TRBJ2-7
ASSLRVDSYEQY
>TRBV29-1|TRBJ1-2
SVRTASYGYT
>TRBV5-4|TRBJ2-3
ASSPRGGGPDTQY
>TRBV5-8|TRBJ2-7
ASSFRGQTSYEQY
>TRBV4-2|TRBJ2-5
ASSQEGGAQETQY
>TRBV5-4|TRBJ2-7
ASSLGVLYEQY
>TRBV4-1|TRBJ2-3
ASSPTLLRGTSTDTQY
>TRBV27|TRBJ2-5
ASSLAGGLETQY
>TRBV6-5|TRBJ2-7
ASRGRSHEQY
>TRBV6-5|TRBJ2-2
AVTTGTGELF
>TRBV28|TRBJ2-5
ASSLAGLQETQY
>TRBV6-6|TRBJ2-1
ASSSGRGFEQF
>TRBV9|TRBJ2-5
ASSAPDSNQETQY
>TRBV28|TRBJ1-4
ASRVQGANEKLF
>TRBV5-1|TRBJ1-1
ASSLDRGDTEAF
>TRBV29-1|TRBJ2-3
SVPTLGGLTDTQY
>TRBV13|TRBJ2-2
ASSLDWASNTGELF
>TRBV5-1|TRBJ2-1
ASSSERGGIEVNEQF
>TRBV27|TRBJ2-7
ASSSSGQGFTYEQY
>TRBV11-2|TRBJ1-1
ASSWDRDTEAF
>TRBV6-6|TRBJ2-7
ASSYEGLGEQY
>TRBV4-1|TRBJ2-2
ASSRIQGAETGELF
>TRBV19|TRBJ1-5
ASIPGSGTGLSNQPQH
>TRBV28|TRBJ1-1
ASSLSAGSNTEAF
>TRBV5-1|TRBJ1-2
ASSPRAVYGYT
>TRBV5-8|TRBJ2-1
ASSSGQGISYNEQF
>TRBV4-1|TRBJ2-7
ASSQTSGSFYEQY
>TRBV19|TRBJ2-7
ASSPRDRPGPREQY
>TRBV29-1|TRBJ2-5
SVPVTVQETQY
>TRBV5-1|TRBJ2-5
ASSLGGGETQY
>TRBV4-2|TRBJ2-2
ASSPGLARVGTGELF
>TRBV7-9|TRBJ2-5
ASSLGTGGEETQY
>TRBV5-1|TRBJ2-3
ASSRVGGGTDTQY